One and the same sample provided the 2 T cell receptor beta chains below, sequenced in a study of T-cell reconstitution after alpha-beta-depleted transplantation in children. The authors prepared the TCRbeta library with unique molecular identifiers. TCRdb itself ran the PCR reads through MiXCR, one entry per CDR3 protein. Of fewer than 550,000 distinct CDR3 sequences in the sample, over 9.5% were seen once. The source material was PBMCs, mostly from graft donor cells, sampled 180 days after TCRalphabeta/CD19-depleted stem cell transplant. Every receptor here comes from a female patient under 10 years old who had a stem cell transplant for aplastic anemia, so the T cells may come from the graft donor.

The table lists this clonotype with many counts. The CDR3, as DNA: TGTGCCAGCTTAGATCTCGCCGGCAACATTCAGTACTTC. Translation: CASLDLAGNIQYF. The J gene is TRBJ2-4, the V gene TRBV28; the D is unclear. Germline values: CDR1 MDHEN, CDR2 SYDVKM. Between the trimmed V and J ends, which lost 8 bases and 7 bases, there was a span of 15 bases. This CDR3 region has 13 residues.

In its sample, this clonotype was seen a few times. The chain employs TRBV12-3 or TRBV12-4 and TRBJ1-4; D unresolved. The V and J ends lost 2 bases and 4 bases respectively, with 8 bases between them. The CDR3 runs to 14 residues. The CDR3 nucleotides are TGTGCCAGCAGTTTACGTCCCCTTAATGAAAAACTGTTTTTT. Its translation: CASSLRPLNEKLFF.